These 2 T cell receptor beta chains came from one sample sequenced in a study of Ad26.COV2.S vaccination and SARS-CoV-2 variants. As for treatment: around 19 received Ad26.COV2.S at low or high dose, single or two shots; several received placebo; per-sample allocation not given. Each sample was drawn 63 days after the first injection (of vaccine or placebo). Sequencing used immunoSEQ multiplex PCR; TCRdb keeps in-frame clones, though not all of them. The sample carries hundreds of thousands of clones, roughly 90% recorded once. The source material was peripheral blood, sampled in a trial of Ad26.COV2.S vaccine versus placebo. These receptors originate from a person aged 18-65 years who received the Ad26.COV2.S COVID-19 vaccine or a placebo.

This chain connects TRBV6-4 to TRBJ2-3, with D hard to call. The V gene's germline CDR1 is MRHNA and CDR2 SNTAGT. The ends were cut back, 6 bases at V and 1 base at J, with 11 bases in the middle. There are 14 residues in the CDR3. CDR3 in DNA: TGTGCCAGCAGCTTTAGAGCCGGCACAGATACGCAGTATTTT. Translating gives CASSFRAGTDTQYF.

The chain recombines TRBV5-5 with TRBJ2-7, with D unclear. The V end lost 1 base, the J end lost 6 bases, and 8 bases lay between the germline ends. Germline values: CDR1 SGHKS, CDR2 YYEKEE (reference sequence). The CDR3 runs 12 residues. This CDR3 reads CASSLPLTEQYF. CDR3 sequence (DNA): TGTGCCAGCAGCTTGCCATTAACCGAGCAGTACTTC.